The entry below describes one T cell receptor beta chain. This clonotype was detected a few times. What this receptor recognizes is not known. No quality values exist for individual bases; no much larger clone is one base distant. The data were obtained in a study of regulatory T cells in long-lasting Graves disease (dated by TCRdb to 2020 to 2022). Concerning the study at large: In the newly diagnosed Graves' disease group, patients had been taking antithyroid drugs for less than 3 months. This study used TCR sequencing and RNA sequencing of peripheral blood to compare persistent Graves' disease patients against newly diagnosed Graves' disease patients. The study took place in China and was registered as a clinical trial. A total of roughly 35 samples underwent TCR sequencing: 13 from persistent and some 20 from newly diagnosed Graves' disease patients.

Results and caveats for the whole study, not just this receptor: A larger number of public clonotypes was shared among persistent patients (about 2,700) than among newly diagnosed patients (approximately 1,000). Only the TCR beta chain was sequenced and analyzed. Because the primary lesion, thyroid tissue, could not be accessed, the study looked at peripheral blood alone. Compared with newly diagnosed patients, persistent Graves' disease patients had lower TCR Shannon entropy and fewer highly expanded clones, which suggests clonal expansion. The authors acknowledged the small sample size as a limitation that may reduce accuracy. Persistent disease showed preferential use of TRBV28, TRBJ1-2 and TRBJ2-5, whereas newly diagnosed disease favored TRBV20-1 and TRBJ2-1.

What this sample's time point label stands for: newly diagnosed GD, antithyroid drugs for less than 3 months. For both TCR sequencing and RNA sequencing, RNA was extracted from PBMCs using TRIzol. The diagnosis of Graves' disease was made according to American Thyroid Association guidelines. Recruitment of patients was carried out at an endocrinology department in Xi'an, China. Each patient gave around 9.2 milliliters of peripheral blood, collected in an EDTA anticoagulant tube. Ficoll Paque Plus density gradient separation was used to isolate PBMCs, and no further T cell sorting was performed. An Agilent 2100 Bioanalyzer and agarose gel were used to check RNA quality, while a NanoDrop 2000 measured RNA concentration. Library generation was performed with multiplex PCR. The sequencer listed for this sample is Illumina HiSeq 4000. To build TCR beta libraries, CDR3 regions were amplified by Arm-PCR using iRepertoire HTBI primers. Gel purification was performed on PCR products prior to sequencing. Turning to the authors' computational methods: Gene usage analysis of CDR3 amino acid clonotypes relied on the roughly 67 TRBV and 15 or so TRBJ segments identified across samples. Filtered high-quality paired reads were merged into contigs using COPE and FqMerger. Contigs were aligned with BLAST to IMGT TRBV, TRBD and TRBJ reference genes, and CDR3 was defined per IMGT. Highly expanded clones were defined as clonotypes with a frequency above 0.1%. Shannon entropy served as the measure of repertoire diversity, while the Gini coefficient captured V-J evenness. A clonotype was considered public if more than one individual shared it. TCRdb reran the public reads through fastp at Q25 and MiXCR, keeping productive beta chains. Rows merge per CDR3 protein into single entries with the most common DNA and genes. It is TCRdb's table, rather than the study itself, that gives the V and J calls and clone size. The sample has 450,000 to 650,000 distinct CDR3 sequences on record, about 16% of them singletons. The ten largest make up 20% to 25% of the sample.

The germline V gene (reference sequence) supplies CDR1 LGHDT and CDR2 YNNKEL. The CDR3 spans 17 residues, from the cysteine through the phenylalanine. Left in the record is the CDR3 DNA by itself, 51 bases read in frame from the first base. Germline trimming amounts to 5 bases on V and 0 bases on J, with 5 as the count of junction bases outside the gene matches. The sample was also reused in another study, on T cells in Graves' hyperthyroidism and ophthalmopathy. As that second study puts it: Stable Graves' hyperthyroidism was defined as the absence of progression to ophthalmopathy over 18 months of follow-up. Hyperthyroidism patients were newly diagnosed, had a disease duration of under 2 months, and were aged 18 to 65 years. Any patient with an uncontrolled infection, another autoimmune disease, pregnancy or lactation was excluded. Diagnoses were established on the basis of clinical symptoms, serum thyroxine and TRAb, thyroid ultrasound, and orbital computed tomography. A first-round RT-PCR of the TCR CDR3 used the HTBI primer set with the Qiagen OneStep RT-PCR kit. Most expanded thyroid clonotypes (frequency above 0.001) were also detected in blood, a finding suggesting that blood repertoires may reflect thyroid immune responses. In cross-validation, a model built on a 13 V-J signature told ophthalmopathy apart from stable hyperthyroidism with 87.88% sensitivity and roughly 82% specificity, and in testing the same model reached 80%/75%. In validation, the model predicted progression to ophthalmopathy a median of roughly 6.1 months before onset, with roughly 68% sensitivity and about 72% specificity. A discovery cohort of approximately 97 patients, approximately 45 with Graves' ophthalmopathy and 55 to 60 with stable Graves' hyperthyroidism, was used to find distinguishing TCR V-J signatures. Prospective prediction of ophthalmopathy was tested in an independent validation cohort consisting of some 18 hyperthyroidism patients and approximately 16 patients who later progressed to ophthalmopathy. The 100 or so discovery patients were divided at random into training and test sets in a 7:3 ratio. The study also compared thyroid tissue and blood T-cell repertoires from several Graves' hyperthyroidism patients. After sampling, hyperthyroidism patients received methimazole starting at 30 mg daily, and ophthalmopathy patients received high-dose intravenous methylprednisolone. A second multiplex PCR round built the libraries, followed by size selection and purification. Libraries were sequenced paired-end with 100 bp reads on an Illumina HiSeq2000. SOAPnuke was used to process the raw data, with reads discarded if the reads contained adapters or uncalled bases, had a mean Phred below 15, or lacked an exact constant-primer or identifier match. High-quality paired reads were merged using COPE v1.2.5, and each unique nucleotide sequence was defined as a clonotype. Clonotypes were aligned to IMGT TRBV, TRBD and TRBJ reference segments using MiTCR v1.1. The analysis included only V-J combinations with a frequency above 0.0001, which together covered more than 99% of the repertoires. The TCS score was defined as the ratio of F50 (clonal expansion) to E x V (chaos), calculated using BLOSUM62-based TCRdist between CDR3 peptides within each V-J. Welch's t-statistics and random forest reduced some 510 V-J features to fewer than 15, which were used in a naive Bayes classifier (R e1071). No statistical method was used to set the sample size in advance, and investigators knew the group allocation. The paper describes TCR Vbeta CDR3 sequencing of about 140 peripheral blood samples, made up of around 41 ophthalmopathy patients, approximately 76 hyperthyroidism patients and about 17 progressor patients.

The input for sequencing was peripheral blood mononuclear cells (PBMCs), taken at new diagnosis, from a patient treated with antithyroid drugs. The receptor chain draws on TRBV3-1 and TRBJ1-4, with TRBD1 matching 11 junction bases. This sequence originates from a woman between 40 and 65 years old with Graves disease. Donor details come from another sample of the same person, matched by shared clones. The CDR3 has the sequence CASSLDRGRTTNEKLFF. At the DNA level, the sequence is TGTGCCAGCAGCTTGGACAGGGGGCGAACAACTAATGAAAAACTGTTTTTT. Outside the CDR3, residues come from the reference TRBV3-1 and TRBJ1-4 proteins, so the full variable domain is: DTAVSQTPKYLVTQMGNDKSIKCEQNLGHDTMYWYKQDSKKFLKIMFSYNNKELIINETVPNRFSPKSPDKAHLNLHINSLELGDSAVYFCASSLDRGRTTNEKLFFGSGTQLSVL.